The next 30 T cell receptor beta chains were all read from a single sample in a study of cytomegalovirus exposure and HLA in healthy donors. The PCR made use of 60 Vbeta and 13 Jbeta primers. The table came from immunoSEQ multiplex PCR; TCRdb's copy has only in-frame clones and leaves some out. The top ten hold approximately 3.9% of the sample, which has some 93,000 clones, 82% seen once. The sample comprised PBMCs. These TCRs come from a man aged 45-60 years in good health and CMV-seronegative.

The gene calls are TRBV7-6 and TRBJ1-5; tentative D call: TRBD1 (5 bases). CDR1 SGHVS and CDR2 FNYEAQ come from the germline V gene. The CDR3 consists of 14 residues. V lost 5 bases and J 4 bases, leaving 12 bases between the germline ends. For the CDR3, the DNA is TGTGCCAGCAGCGCCCGGGAGGGGAATCAGCCCCAGCATTTT. Protein product: CASSAREGNQPQHF.

The chain joins TRBV6-1 to TRBJ2-1; D perhaps matches TRBD1 (6 bases). Looked up from germline, CDR1 is MNHNS and CDR2 is SASEGT. The CDR3 loop spans 14 amino acids. V lost 6 bases to trimming and J lost 4 bases, with 13 bases between them. CDR3 coding DNA: TGTGCCAGCAGGGGCCGCCAGGGGTACAATGAGCAGTTCTTC. It encodes CASRGRQGYNEQFF.

The chain recombines TRBV29-1 with TRBJ2-7; TRBD2 aligns across 9 bases. There are 15 residues in the CDR3. CDR1 and CDR2 (germline): SQVTM, ANQGSEA. V dropped 3 bases and J dropped 5; count of bases not matched to a gene: 11. The CDR3 coding sequence is TGCAGCGTTGAGGTCGATGGACTAGCGAGTGACGAGCAGTACTTC. It encodes CSVEVDGLASDEQYF.

This clone came up a few times. The chain joins TRBV4-3 to TRBJ2-1; D remains unclear. In germline, CDR1 is LGHNA, CDR2 YSLEER. V was cut by 0 bases and J by 0 bases, with 21 bases left in between. CDR3 size: 20 residues. The CDR3 DNA sequence: TGCGCCAGCAGCCAAGACCGCAGCAGAAACTACGCAAGCTCCTACAATGAGCAGTTCTTC. Amino acids: CASSQDRSRNYASSYNEQFF.

This clone was seen more than once but under ten times. This chain links TRBV25-1 with TRBJ1-4, with 8 positions matching TRBD1. From germline, CDR1 is MGHDK and CDR2 SYGVNS. V trimming: 7 bases; J trimming: 3 bases; junction bases outside the gene matches: 4. The CDR3 has 14 amino acids. CDR3 sequence (DNA): TGTGCCAGCATGGAGACAGGGGCTAATGAAAAACTGTTTTTT. Translated: CASMETGANEKLFF.

The rearrangement links TRBV2 to TRBJ1-2; D is perhaps TRBD1 (5 bases). The germline gives CDR1 SNHLY, CDR2 FYNNEI. The V gene lost 4 bases and the J gene lost 8 bases, with 14 bases spanning the gap. This CDR3 is built from 13 residues. The CDR3 DNA sequence: TGTGCCAGCAGTGTATTTGGGCGGGACGGCTACACCTTC. Translated, it gives CASSVFGRDGYTF.

This chain connects TRBV5-1 to TRBJ2-5; TRBD1 might be the D (6 bases). V was shortened by 1 base and J by 2 bases, with 15 bases between the two germline ends. The CDR3 length is 16 residues. Looked up from germline, CDR1 is SGHRS and CDR2 is YFSETQ. In nucleotides, the CDR3 is TGCGCCAGCAGCTTGTCCACAGGGCGTTCTCAAGAGACCCAGTACTTC. Translating it yields CASSLSTGRSQETQYF.

The chain uses TRBV27 and TRBJ2-2, with D possibly being TRBD1 (6 bases). In germline, CDR1 is MNHEY, CDR2 SMNVEV (reference sequence). V was pared by 4 bases and J by 7 bases, with 13 bases between. The CDR3 has 14 residues. Here the CDR3 reads CASSSLQGYGELFF. For the CDR3, the DNA is TGTGCCAGCAGTTCCCTACAGGGCTACGGGGAGCTGTTTTTT.

This clone was counted a few times. CDR3 protein: CASSDRGSYEKLFF. DNA of the CDR3: TGTGCCAGCAGTGACAGGGGGTCATATGAAAAACTGTTTTTT. This chain joins TRBV2 and TRBJ1-4; 7 bases are a match to TRBD1. The germline V gene has CDR1 SNHLY and CDR2 FYNNEI. CDR3 length: 14 residues. V shed 3 bases and J 6 bases; nucleotides not matched to a gene: 4.

The chain couples TRBV14 to TRBJ2-5; 7 bases line up with TRBD2. V was clipped by 2 bases and J by 5 bases; unmatched bases: 8. From germline, CDR1 is SGHDN and CDR2 FVKESK. The CDR3 spans 15 residues. Written as DNA, the CDR3 is TGTGCCAGCAGCCAACTAGCGGCCTCGAGGGAGACCCAGTACTTC. Encoded protein: CASSQLAASRETQYF.

The chain joins TRBV6-1 to TRBJ2-4; D ambiguous. Deletions cut 1 base from V and 9 bases from J, with 7 bases between. The CDR3 has 12 amino acids. CDR1 and CDR2 (germline): MNHNS, SASEGT. The CDR3 bases are TGTGCCAGCAGTGAAGGAGATACCATTCAGTACTTC. Protein product: CASSEGDTIQYF.

This rearrangement joins TRBV7-3 to TRBJ2-7; 9 positions agree with TRBD2. Germline V gene sequence: CDR1 SGHTA, CDR2 FQGTGA. V gave up 5 bases and J gave up 5 bases; unmatched junction bases: 16. The CDR3 has 17 residues. The CDR3 coding sequence is TGTGCCAGCAGCCCAGGGCGGGGCGGGAGGGCCGTCCACGAGCAGTACTTC. Protein product: CASSPGRGGRAVHEQYF.

The rearrangement links TRBV7-3 to TRBJ2-1; no definite D call. V dropped 3 bases and J dropped 2 bases, with 5 bases sitting between them. The CDR3 is made up of 13 amino acids. Germline CDR1 is SGHTA and CDR2 is FQGTGA. CDR3 region: CASSFDTYNEQFF. The CDR3, as DNA: TGTGCCAGCAGCTTCGACACCTACAATGAGCAGTTCTTC.

This clone was seen a handful of times. Here the CDR3 reads CASSLGQTNTGELFF. The CDR3 nucleotides are TGTGCCAGCAGCTTAGGACAGACGAACACCGGGGAGCTGTTTTTT. V usage is TRBV7-3 and J usage is TRBJ2-2; possibly TRBD1 for D (6 bases). The length of the CDR3 is 15 residues. From germline, CDR1 is SGHTA and CDR2 FQGTGA. Trimming took 2 bases from V and 0 from J, leaving 7 bases between them.

This clone has just one count. This sequence joins TRBV5-6 and TRBJ1-2; 7 bases fit TRBD1. The CDR3 runs to 14 residues. The J segment lost 6 bases and the V segment lost 2 bases, leaving 7 bases of the junction unmatched. Per the germline V gene, CDR1 is SGHDT and CDR2 is YYEEEE. The CDR3 DNA sequence: TGTGCCAGCAGCTTCCTAGACAGGGATCATGGCTACACCTTC. Its translation is CASSFLDRDHGYTF.

This clone was observed a single time. The CDR3 loop is CASSLGVAEVETQYF. CDR3 bases: TGCGCCAGCAGCTTGGGGGTAGCGGAGGTGGAGACCCAGTACTTC. The V and J genes are TRBV5-1 and TRBJ2-5; possible D gene TRBD2, 6 bases. Trimming removed 0 bases from V and 5 bases from J, with 14 bases in between. Looked up from germline, CDR1 is SGHRS and CDR2 is YFSETQ. The CDR3 is 15 amino acids.

The chain joins TRBV18 to TRBJ1-1; D might be TRBD1 (5 bases). Deletions cut 8 bases from V and 3 bases from J, with 16 bases between. The germline V gene encodes CDR1 KGHSH and CDR2 LQKENI. CDR3 length: 14 amino acids. Written as DNA, the CDR3 is TGTGCCAGCCATAAGGGGCCCCGAGACACTGAAGCTTTCTTT. Protein product: CASHKGPRDTEAFF.

The chain joins TRBV19 to TRBJ2-1; maybe TRBD1 (5 bases). Trimming stripped 5 bases from V and 3 bases from J, with 17 bases between. The germline V gene has CDR1 LNHDA and CDR2 SQIVND (reference sequence). This CDR3 contains 16 residues. This CDR3 is CASSPLDSFDYNEQFF. The CDR3 DNA reads as TGTGCCAGTAGTCCCCTCGACAGTTTTGACTACAATGAGCAGTTCTTC.

The chain links TRBV30 to TRBJ2-1; D is possibly TRBD2 (6 bases). The CDR3 runs 15 residues. V was shortened by 3 bases and J by 7 bases, with 19 bases between the two germline ends. Germline CDR1 GTSNPN, CDR2 SVGIG (reference sequence). The CDR3 DNA follows: TGTGCCTGGAGCGCAAACCGGGCAGGAGGGAATGAGCAGTTCTTC. This translates into CAWSANRAGGNEQFF.

The chain employs TRBV2 and TRBJ1-5, with TRBD1 matching 10 bases. The CDR3 is 15 amino acids. The germline CDR1 and CDR2 sequences are SNHLY and FYNNEI. The ends lost 3 bases at V and 4 bases at J; junction bases unmatched: 3. The CDR3, as DNA: TGTGCCAGCAGTGATAGGACAGGGGGGAATCAGCCCCAGCATTTT. Amino acids: CASSDRTGGNQPQHF. Using reference TRBV2 and TRBJ1-5 for the parts outside the CDR3, the full variable domain is EPEVTQTPSHQVTQMGQEVILRCVPISNHLYFYWYRQILGQKVEFLVSFYNNEISEKSEIFDDQFSVERPDGSNFTLKIRSTKLEDSAMYFCASSDRTGGNQPQHFGDGTRLSIL.

The chain couples TRBV6-5 to TRBJ2-3, with a weak D call TRBD1 (6 bases). Germline CDR1 MNHEY, CDR2 SVGAGI. CDR3 size: 15 residues. V lost 6 bases to trimming and J lost 11 bases, with 24 bases between them. The CDR3 here is CASSLNPDRGVGQYF. The CDR3 DNA is TGTGCCAGCAGCCTAAACCCGGACAGAGGTGTAGGGCAGTATTTT.

The CDR3 is CASSLAPGGQPQHF. The CDR3 bases are TGTGCCAGCAGTTTGGCCCCGGGTGGTCAGCCCCAGCATTTT. V usage is TRBV28 and J usage is TRBJ1-5; D gene unclear. There are 14 residues in the CDR3. V was cut by 3 bases and J by 6 bases, with 12 bases left in between. Germline lookup yields CDR1 MDHEN and CDR2 SYDVKM.

V and J are TRBV4-3 and TRBJ2-3; 7 bases fit TRBD2. Trimming at V came to 6 bases and at J to 0 bases, leaving 6 bases not matched to a gene. CDR3 length: 15 amino acids. The V gene's germline CDR1 is LGHNA and CDR2 YSLEER. In DNA form, the CDR3 reads TGCGCCAGCAGTCTAAGCGGGATCAGCACAGATACGCAGTATTTT. Protein sequence: CASSLSGISTDTQYF.

V and J are TRBV10-3 and TRBJ2-3; D remains ambiguous. V was cut by 3 bases and J by 1 base, with 5 bases left in between. CDR1 is ENHRY and CDR2 is SYGVKD in the germline V gene. This CDR3 is 13 amino acids long. CDR3 sequence reads: CAISDQGTDTQYF. The DNA for the CDR3 is TGTGCCATCAGTGACCAGGGCACAGATACGCAGTATTTT.

The chain combines TRBV28 with TRBJ2-5; D gene ambiguous. Germline V gene lookup returns CDR1 MDHEN and CDR2 SYDVKM. The CDR3 consists of 14 residues. V lost 4 bases and J 4 bases, leaving 13 bases between the germline ends. This CDR3 is CASSSPPGGETQYF. CDR3 bases: TGTGCCAGCAGTTCCCCTCCCGGCGGAGAGACCCAGTACTTC.

The chain is built from TRBV6-5 and TRBJ2-7; possible D gene TRBD2, 5 bases. Germline V gene sequence: CDR1 MNHEY, CDR2 SVGAGI. The CDR3 is 12 amino acids. The V gene lost 8 bases and the J gene lost 4 bases, with 12 bases spanning the gap. CDR3 in amino acids: CASLSRVYEQYF. The DNA for the CDR3 is TGTGCCAGCCTCTCGAGGGTTTACGAGCAGTACTTC.

The chain joins TRBV9 to TRBJ2-3; 11 bases align to TRBD1. From germline, CDR1 is SGDLS and CDR2 YYNGEE. Trimming cost V 3 bases and J 6 bases; bases outside gene matches: 9. CDR3 length equals 16 residues. The CDR3 bases are TGTGCCAGCAGCGGGCTGGGACAGGGGGTCCAGGATACGCAGTATTTT. This encodes CASSGLGQGVQDTQYF.

The chain couples TRBV4-1 to TRBJ2-7, with TRBD1 matching 7 bases. The ends lost 1 base at V and 5 bases at J; junction bases unmatched: 5. The CDR3 runs 14 residues. CDR1 is MGHRA, CDR2 YSYEKL, per germline. The CDR3 nucleotides are TGCGCCAGCAGCCAAGGGACAGGACGCGACGAGCAGTACTTC. Amino acid sequence: CASSQGTGRDEQYF.

The rearrangement joins TRBV5-6 to TRBJ2-7; the match to TRBD2 covers 8 bases. This CDR3 is built from 12 residues. Germline assignment: CDR1 SGHDT and CDR2 YYEEEE. V lost 7 bases and J lost 6; bases outside the gene matches: 6. This CDR3 is CASSGTRFEQYF. CDR3 DNA sequence: TGTGCCAGCTCCGGGACTAGATTCGAGCAGTACTTC.

V gene TRBV5-5 combines with J gene TRBJ2-5; TRBD1 matches at 10 bases. Germline V gene data show CDR1 as SGHKS and CDR2 as YYEKEE (reference sequence). Germline trimming cut 0 bases from V and 5 bases from J; bases unmatched to any gene: 4. The CDR3 covers 15 residues. CDR3 sequence: CASSLVTGGSETQYF. CDR3 DNA sequence: TGTGCCAGCAGCTTGGTGACAGGGGGCAGTGAGACCCAGTACTTC.